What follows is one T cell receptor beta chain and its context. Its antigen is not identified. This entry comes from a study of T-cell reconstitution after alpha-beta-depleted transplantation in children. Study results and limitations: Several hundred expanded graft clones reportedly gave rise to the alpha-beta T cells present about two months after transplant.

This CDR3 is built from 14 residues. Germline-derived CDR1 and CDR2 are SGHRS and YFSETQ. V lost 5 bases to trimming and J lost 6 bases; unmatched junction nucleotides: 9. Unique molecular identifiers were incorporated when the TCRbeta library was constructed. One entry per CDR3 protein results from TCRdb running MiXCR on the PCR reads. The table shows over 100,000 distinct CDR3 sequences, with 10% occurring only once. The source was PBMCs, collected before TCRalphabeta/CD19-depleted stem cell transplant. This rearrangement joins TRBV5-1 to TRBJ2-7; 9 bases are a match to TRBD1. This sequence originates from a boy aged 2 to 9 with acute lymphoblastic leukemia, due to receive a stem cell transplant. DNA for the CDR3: TGCGCCAGCAGTTCCGGGACAGGGACAGGCGAGCAGTACTTC. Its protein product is CASSSGTGTGEQYF.